This passage covers 32 T cell receptor beta chains from one sample sequenced in a study of CD4 T cells in relation to SARS-CoV-2 and coronaviruses. Clones were sequenced by immunoSEQ multiplex PCR, and TCRdb holds only the in-frame ones, with some missing. The sample has 27,000 or so clones, 73% seen once. These receptors are not linked to any known antigen. The unexposed donors gave CD4+ T cells in about 2011-2018, prior to COVID-19. CD4+ T cells were isolated from the cells after about 11 days of culture. Sequenced input: CD4+ T cells from PBMCs, cultured in vitro. These receptors came from a human donor in good health.

The chain is built from TRBV4-1 and TRBJ2-7; 9 nucleotides match TRBD2. The CDR3 is 14 residues long. Germline V gene lookup returns CDR1 MGHRA and CDR2 YSYEKL. Trimming took 1 base from V and 2 from J; bases not matched to a gene: 0. The CDR3 here is CASSQGGRAYEQYF. The CDR3 bases are TGCGCCAGCAGCCAAGGCGGGAGGGCCTACGAGCAGTACTTC.

The V gene is TRBV2, the J gene TRBJ2-7, with 10 positions matching TRBD2. The CDR3 covers 15 residues. The V and J ends lost 6 bases and 7 bases, in that order; junction bases with no gene match: 12. Germline V gene lookup returns CDR1 SNHLY and CDR2 FYNNEI. CDR3 coding DNA: TGTGCCAGCAGCGAGCGGGAGGGCCGGGGGGGTGAGCAGTACTTC. As protein: CASSEREGRGGEQYF. Variable domain in full (rest from reference TRBV2 and TRBJ2-7): EPEVTQTPSHQVTQMGQEVILRCVPISNHLYFYWYRQILGQKVEFLVSFYNNEISEKSEIFDDQFSVERPDGSNFTLKIRSTKLEDSAMYFCASSEREGRGGEQYFGPGTRLTVT.

The rearrangement joins TRBV18 to TRBJ1-2, with TRBD1 as a possible D gene (5 bases). CDR1 and CDR2 from the germline V gene are KGHSH and LQKENI. The CDR3 extends over 13 amino acids. V lost 4 bases and J lost 5, with 11 bases in between. CDR3 in amino acids: CASSQDSSYGYTF. The CDR3 bases are TGTGCCAGCTCACAAGACAGTTCTTATGGCTACACCTTC.

The chain recombines TRBV11-2 with TRBJ2-7; 13 nucleotides line up with TRBD2. Looked up from germline, CDR1 is SGHAT and CDR2 is FQNNGV. The CDR3 totals 14 residues. With 5 bases clipped from V and 6 bases from J, the junction kept 4 bases outside the gene matches. CDR3 DNA: TGTGCCAGCAGCCTTGGACTAGCGGGAGTCGAGCAGTACTTC. This translates into CASSLGLAGVEQYF.

This clone has just a few counts. The CDR3 DNA reads as TGTGCCAGCAGGCGTTATGGACTAGGAACCTTATTCTCCTACGAGCAGTACTTC. Its protein is CASRRYGLGTLFSYEQYF. This sequence joins TRBV27 and TRBJ2-7; 7 bases map to TRBD2. V shed 6 bases and J 0 bases; nucleotides not matched to a gene: 17. The CDR3 is 18 residues long. Germline V gives CDR1 MNHEY, CDR2 SMNVEV (reference sequence).

This rearrangement joins TRBV7-3 to TRBJ1-2; D remains unclear. The V gene's germline CDR1 is SGHTA and CDR2 FQGTGA. CDR3 length: 14 residues. With 3 bases removed from V and 4 bases from J, the gap between germline ends came to 12 bases. The CDR3: CASSLIGGSYGYTF. For the CDR3, the DNA is TGTGCCAGCAGCTTGATTGGAGGGTCCTATGGCTACACCTTC. Drawing the rest from reference TRBV7-3 and TRBJ1-2, the complete variable domain is GAGVSQTPSNKVTEKGKYVELRCDPISGHTALYWYRQSLGQGPEFLIYFQGTGAADDSGLPNDRFFAVRPEGSVSTLKIQRTERGDSAVYLCASSLIGGSYGYTFGSGTRLTVV.

The rearrangement links TRBV12-3 or TRBV12-4 to TRBJ2-2; D is uncertain. V lost 4 bases and J 7 bases, leaving 4 bases between the germline ends. This CDR3 contains 11 residues. The CDR3 nucleotides read TGTGCCAGCAGTTCCCTCGGGGAGCTGTTTTTT. It specifies CASSSLGELFF.

The rearrangement links TRBV21-1 to TRBJ2-2. TRBV21-1 represents a pseudogene. CDR3 length equals 13 residues. CDR3 coding DNA: TGTGCCAGCAGCCCCCGGCCCACCGGGGAGCTGTTTTTT. Protein sequence: CASSPRPTGELFF.

This rearrangement joins TRBV6-1 to TRBJ2-3; a weak D match, TRBD1 (5 bases). V was cut by 3 bases and J by 3 bases, with 7 bases left in between. The CDR3 totals 13 residues. CDR1 is MNHNS and CDR2 is SASEGT in the germline V gene. The CDR3 loop is CASSDRVTDTQYF. The DNA of the CDR3 is TGTGCCAGCAGTGACAGGGTAACAGATACGCAGTATTTT.

The rearrangement joins TRBV7-2 to TRBJ2-2; TRBD2 matches 10 bases. V dropped 3 bases and J dropped 6; count of bases not matched to a gene: 7. The CDR3 consists of 16 residues. Germline values: CDR1 SGHTA, CDR2 FQGNSA. DNA of the CDR3: TGTGCCAGCAGCTTTCAGCTAGCGGGAGAGTCCGGGGAGCTGTTTTTT. Translation gives CASSFQLAGESGELFF. The full variable domain, rest sourced from reference TRBV7-2 and TRBJ2-2, is GAGVSQSPSNKVTEKGKDVELRCDPISGHTALYWYRQSLGQGLEFLIYFQGNSAPDKSGLPSDRFSAERTGGSVSTLTIQRTQQEDSAVYLCASSFQLAGESGELFFGEGSRLTVL.

CDR3 DNA: TGTGCCAGCAGTATAGGGTGGAGAAGGGGGATGTATGGGGGCTACACCTTC. Its protein product is CASSIGWRRGMYGGYTF. V is TRBV21-1 and J is TRBJ1-2; the DNA was not compared with TRBD1, the D call given in the table. TRBV21-1 is a listed pseudogene. The length of the CDR3 is 17 residues.

Here the CDR3 DNA reads TGTGCCAGCAGCTTGTGGCGGGGGGGCGGAGATACGCAGTATTTT. Its protein is CASSLWRGGGDTQYF. This chain joins TRBV5-4 and TRBJ2-3; 9 positions agree with TRBD2. Germline trimming cut 1 base from V and 5 bases from J; bases unmatched to any gene: 5. Germline V gene sequence: CDR1 SGHNT, CDR2 YYREEE (reference sequence). The CDR3 totals 15 residues.

The chain has TRBV19 and TRBJ2-1, with 8 bases fitting TRBD1. The CDR3 totals 16 residues. The germline V gene has CDR1 LNHDA and CDR2 SQIVND (reference sequence). V was pared by 4 bases and J by 8 bases, with 13 bases of the junction left unmatched. CDR3 bases: TGTGCCAGTAGTAAAATGCCGGGACAGGCAGTATATGAGCAGTTCTTC. This translates into CASSKMPGQAVYEQFF.

The chain couples TRBV10-2 to TRBJ1-1, with TRBD1 identical over 7 bases. The V segment lost 8 bases and the J segment 1 base; nucleotides outside the gene matches: 7. Germline-derived CDR1 and CDR2 are WSHSY and SAAADI. The CDR3 has 14 residues. The CDR3 sequence is CASHRQGGNTEAFF. The DNA of the CDR3 is TGCGCCAGCCATCGACAGGGAGGGAACACTGAAGCTTTCTTT.

V gene TRBV11-2 combines with J gene TRBJ2-5, with D unresolved. This CDR3 contains 12 residues. CDR1 SGHAT and CDR2 FQNNGV come from the germline V gene. With 4 bases removed from V and 2 bases from J, the gap between germline ends came to 5 bases. The CDR3 coding sequence is TGTGCCAGCAGCTACTCACAAGAGACCCAGTACTTC. Protein product: CASSYSQETQYF.

The table lists this clone with a few counts. The rearrangement links TRBV6-1 to TRBJ1-6; D possibly corresponds to TRBD1 (5 bases). There are 15 residues in the CDR3. The germline gives CDR1 MNHNS, CDR2 SASEGT. V dropped 2 bases and J dropped 3 bases, with 8 bases sitting between them. DNA of the CDR3: TGTGCCAGCAGTGAACAGGGCGGCTATAATTCACCCCTCCACTTT. Encoded protein: CASSEQGGYNSPLHF.

This chain connects TRBV5-1 to TRBJ1-4, with a weak D call TRBD1 (6 bases). Germline CDR1 is SGHRS and CDR2 is YFSETQ. V was pared by 4 bases and J by 6 bases, with 13 bases between. This CDR3 has 14 amino acids. CDR3 sequence reads: CASSLQGSDEKLFF. CDR3 in DNA: TGCGCCAGCAGCCTACAGGGTTCTGATGAAAAACTGTTTTTT. Full variable domain (remainder filled in from reference TRBV5-1 and TRBJ1-4): KAGVTQTPRYLIKTRGQQVTLSCSPISGHRSVSWYQQTPGQGLQFLFEYFSETQRNKGNFPGRFSGRQFSNSRSEMNVSTLELGDSALYLCASSLQGSDEKLFFGSGTQLSVL.

This clone was detected a few times. The chain is built from TRBV14 and TRBJ2-2; 12 bases line up with TRBD2. Germline V gene lookup returns CDR1 SGHDN and CDR2 FVKESK. V dropped 4 bases and J dropped 4; count of bases not matched to a gene: 1. The CDR3 is 15 amino acids. The CDR3 nucleotides read TGTGCCAGCAGCCGGACTAGCGGGACCACCGGGGAGCTGTTTTTT. Its translation is CASSRTSGTTGELFF.

The table lists this clone with a few counts. The V gene is TRBV4-2, the J gene TRBJ1-5; D ambiguous. The germline gives CDR1 LGHNA, CDR2 YNFKEQ. The CDR3 covers 14 residues. The V and J ends lost 5 bases and 0 bases respectively, with 8 bases between them. As DNA, the CDR3 is TGTGCCAGCAGCGAACAATTTAGCAATCAGCCCCAGCATTTT. It specifies CASSEQFSNQPQHF.

CDR3 nucleotides: TGTGCCAGTAGTGTAGGGGTCCCGACCGGGGAGCTGTTTTTT. Residues: CASSVGVPTGELFF. The rearrangement uses TRBV19 and TRBJ2-2; D perhaps matches TRBD1 (5 bases). Germline CDR1 LNHDA, CDR2 SQIVND (reference sequence). Trimming took off 5 bases at V and 5 bases at J, with 12 bases between the two ends. The CDR3 is 14 amino acids.

The CDR3, as DNA: TGTGCCAGCAGCCCGACAGGGTACACTGAAAAACTGTTTTTT. Amino acid sequence: CASSPTGYTEKLFF. This chain uses TRBV4-2 with TRBJ1-4; 7 positions agree with TRBD1. The CDR3 is 14 amino acids. Germline CDR1 reads LGHNA; CDR2 reads YNFKEQ. Trimming cost V 4 bases and J 7 bases; bases outside gene matches: 6.

J is TRBJ2-4 and V is TRBV5-1; D is possibly TRBD1 (5 bases). V shed 0 bases and J shed 0 bases, with 10 bases lying between them. The CDR3 runs 16 residues. CDR1 is SGHRS, CDR2 YFSETQ, per germline. The CDR3 DNA reads as TGCGCCAGCAGCTTGGAAGGGGTCCTAGCCAAAAACATTCAGTACTTC. It encodes CASSLEGVLAKNIQYF. The full variable domain, rest sourced from reference TRBV5-1 and TRBJ2-4, is KAGVTQTPRYLIKTRGQQVTLSCSPISGHRSVSWYQQTPGQGLQFLFEYFSETQRNKGNFPGRFSGRQFSNSRSEMNVSTLELGDSALYLCASSLEGVLAKNIQYFGAGTRLSVL.

The chain carries TRBV9 and TRBJ1-1; no reliable D call. The V end was cut by 3 bases, the J end by 1 base, with 7 bases between. This CDR3 comprises 13 residues. CDR1 is SGDLS, CDR2 YYNGEE, per germline. The CDR3 is CASSGTANTEAFF. CDR3 nucleotide sequence: TGTGCCAGCAGCGGTACCGCGAACACTGAAGCTTTCTTT.

The gene calls are TRBV27 and TRBJ1-6; 9 bases match TRBD1. This CDR3 is 15 amino acids long. V lost 2 bases, J lost 4 bases, and 0 bases stayed unmatched. Germline V gene lookup returns CDR1 MNHEY and CDR2 SMNVEV (reference sequence). CDR3 loop: CASSLGQGYNSPLHF. CDR3 sequence (DNA): TGTGCCAGCAGTTTAGGACAGGGGTATAATTCACCCCTCCACTTT.

The J gene is TRBJ1-1, the V gene TRBV19, with a possible D match to TRBD1 (5 bases). The CDR3 sequence is 15 residues long. The V gene's germline CDR1 is LNHDA and CDR2 SQIVND (reference sequence). V was pared by 5 bases and J by 1 base, with 14 bases between. The CDR3 protein is CASSSTGTANTEAFF. In nucleotides, the CDR3 is TGTGCCAGTAGTTCCACCGGGACTGCGAACACTGAAGCTTTCTTT.

This clone was seen only a few times. V gene TRBV18 combines with J gene TRBJ2-3, with 14 positions matching TRBD2. The junction had 6 bases not matched to a gene; V was cut back by 4 bases and J by 0 bases. Germline CDR1 KGHSH, CDR2 LQKENI. There are 18 residues in the CDR3. CDR3 coding DNA: TGTGCCAGCTCACGGAGGGGACTAGCGGGGGAAAGCACAGATACGCAGTATTTT. Translation: CASSRRGLAGESTDTQYF.

This chain connects TRBV4-2 to TRBJ2-3; a weak D match, TRBD2 (6 bases). The V end was cut by 1 base, the J end by 1 base, with 15 bases between. Germline values: CDR1 LGHNA, CDR2 YNFKEQ. CDR3 length: 17 residues. CDR3 nucleotides: TGTGCCAGCAGCCAAGCAATTGGTTCTAGCGGCACAGATACGCAGTATTTT. Its protein is CASSQAIGSSGTDTQYF.

With regard to this clone: Its ends do not fully match the called genes, so a read error is possible. This chain links TRBV6-1 with TRBJ1-3; weak D call: TRBD1 (5 bases). Germline CDR1 MNHNS, CDR2 SASEGT. CDR3 length: 15 amino acids. CDR3 in amino acids: CASTEGESPGNTIYF. DNA of the CDR3: TGTGCCAGCACTGAAGGGGAATCACCCGGAAACACCATATATTTT.

V is TRBV10-3 and J is TRBJ1-1; D gene ambiguous. This CDR3 comprises 14 residues. The V end lost 2 bases, the J end lost 4 bases, and 11 bases lay between the germline ends. Germline V gene data show CDR1 as ENHRY and CDR2 as SYGVKD. Here the CDR3 reads CAISEPGLGTEAFF. The CDR3 coding sequence is TGTGCCATCAGTGAGCCCGGGTTGGGCACTGAAGCTTTCTTT.

By sample share, this clone is medium-sized. The chain joins TRBV20-1 to TRBJ2-7, with a weak D call TRBD2 (6 bases). V lost 3 bases and J lost 4, with 13 bases in between. Germline V CDR1 and CDR2: DFQATT, SNEGSKA (reference sequence). The CDR3 totals 13 residues. The CDR3 spells CSASGGSTYEQYF. CDR3 sequence (DNA): TGCAGTGCTAGTGGGGGGAGCACATACGAGCAGTACTTC.

The genes are TRBV5-1 and TRBJ2-5; 7 positions match TRBD2. The length of the CDR3 is 15 residues. V shed 3 bases and J 7 bases; nucleotides not matched to a gene: 12. Germline CDR1 is SGHRS and CDR2 is YFSETQ. As DNA, the CDR3 is TGCGCCAGCAGCTGGGCGGGTCTCGGGGAGGGGACCCAGTACTTC. Its translation is CASSWAGLGEGTQYF. The full variable domain, with the rest looked up from reference TRBV5-1 and TRBJ2-5, is KAGVTQTPRYLIKTRGQQVTLSCSPISGHRSVSWYQQTPGQGLQFLFEYFSETQRNKGNFPGRFSGRQFSNSRSEMNVSTLELGDSALYLCASSWAGLGEGTQYFGPGTRLLVL.

The rearrangement joins TRBV10-1 to TRBJ2-3, with 9 bases fitting TRBD2. CDR3 length: 15 amino acids. Trimming removed 6 bases from V and 2 bases from J; junction bases left unmatched: 6. Germline CDR1 WNHNN, CDR2 SYGVQD (reference sequence). The CDR3 DNA reads as TGCGCCAGCAGCTTAACTAGCGGGTACACAGATACGCAGTATTTT. Its translation is CASSLTSGYTDTQYF.